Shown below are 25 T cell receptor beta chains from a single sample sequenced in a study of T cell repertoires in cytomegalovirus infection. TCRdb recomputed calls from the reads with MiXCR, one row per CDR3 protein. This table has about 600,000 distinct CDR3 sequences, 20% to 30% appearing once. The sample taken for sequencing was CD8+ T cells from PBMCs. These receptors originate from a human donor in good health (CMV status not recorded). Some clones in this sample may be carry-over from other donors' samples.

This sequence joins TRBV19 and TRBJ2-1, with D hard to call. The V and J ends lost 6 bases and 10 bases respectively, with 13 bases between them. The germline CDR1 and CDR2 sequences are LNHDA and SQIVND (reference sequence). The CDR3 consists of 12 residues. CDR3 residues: CASSPLESEQFF. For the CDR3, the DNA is TGTGCCAGTAGCCCCCTAGAGAGCGAGCAGTTCTTC.

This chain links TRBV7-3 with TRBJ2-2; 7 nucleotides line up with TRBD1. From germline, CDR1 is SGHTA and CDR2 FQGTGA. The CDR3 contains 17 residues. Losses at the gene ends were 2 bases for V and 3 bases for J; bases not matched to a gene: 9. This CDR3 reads CASSLSGTALYTGELFF. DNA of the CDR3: TGTGCCAGCAGCTTATCCGGGACAGCCCTTTACACCGGGGAGCTGTTTTTT.

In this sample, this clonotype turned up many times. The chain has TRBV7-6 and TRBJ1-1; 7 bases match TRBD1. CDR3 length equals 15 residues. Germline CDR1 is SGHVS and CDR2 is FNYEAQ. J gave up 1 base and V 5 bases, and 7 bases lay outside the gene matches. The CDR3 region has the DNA TGTGCCAGCAGCCCGTACGAGGGGGCGAACACTGAAGCTTTCTTT. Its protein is CASSPYEGANTEAFF. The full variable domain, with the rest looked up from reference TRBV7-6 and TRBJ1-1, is GAGVSQSPRYKVTKRGQDVALRCDPISGHVSLYWYRQALGQGPEFLTYFNYEAQQDKSGLPNDRFSAERPEGSISTLTIQRTEQRDSAMYRCASSPYEGANTEAFFGQGTRLTVV.

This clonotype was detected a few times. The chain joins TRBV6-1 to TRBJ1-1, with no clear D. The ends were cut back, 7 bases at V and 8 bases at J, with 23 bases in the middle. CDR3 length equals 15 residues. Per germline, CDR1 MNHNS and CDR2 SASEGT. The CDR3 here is CASIIPGGSDSEAFF. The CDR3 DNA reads TGTGCCAGCATAATACCCGGAGGTAGCGACTCGGAAGCTTTCTTT.

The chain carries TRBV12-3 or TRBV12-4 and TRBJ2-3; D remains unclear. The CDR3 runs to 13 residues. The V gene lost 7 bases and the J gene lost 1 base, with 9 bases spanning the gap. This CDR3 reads CASKRAGTDTQYF. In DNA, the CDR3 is TGTGCCAGCAAAAGGGCGGGCACAGATACGCAGTATTTT.

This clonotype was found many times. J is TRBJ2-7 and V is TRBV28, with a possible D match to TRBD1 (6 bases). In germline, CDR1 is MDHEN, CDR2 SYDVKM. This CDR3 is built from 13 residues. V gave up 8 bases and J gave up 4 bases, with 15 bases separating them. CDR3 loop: CASQGQGQYEQYV. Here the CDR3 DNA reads TGTGCCAGCCAGGGGCAAGGACAGTACGAGCAGTACGTC.

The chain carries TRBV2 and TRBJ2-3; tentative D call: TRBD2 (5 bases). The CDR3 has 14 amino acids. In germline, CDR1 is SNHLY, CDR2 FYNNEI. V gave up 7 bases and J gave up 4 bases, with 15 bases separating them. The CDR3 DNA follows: TGTGCCAGCACCTGGGTGGGGAGCCCAGATACGCAGTATTTT. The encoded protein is CASTWVGSPDTQYF.

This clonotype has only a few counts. CDR3 nucleotides: TGTGCCAGCAGCTTGAATCGCGGGTTTTCCTACGAGCAGTACTTC. It is translated as CASSLNRGFSYEQYF. This chain joins TRBV5-6 and TRBJ2-7, with a tentative D call TRBD2 (5 bases). The germline CDR1 and CDR2 sequences are SGHDT and YYEEEE. CDR3 size: 15 residues. V gave up 1 base and J gave up 1 base, with 12 bases separating them.

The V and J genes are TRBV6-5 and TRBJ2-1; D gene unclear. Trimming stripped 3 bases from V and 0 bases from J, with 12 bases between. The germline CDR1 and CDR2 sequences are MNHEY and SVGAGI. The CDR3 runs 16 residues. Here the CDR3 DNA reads TGTGCCAGCAGTTATAGTTGGAACAACTCCTACAATGAGCAGTTCTTC. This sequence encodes CASSYSWNNSYNEQFF.

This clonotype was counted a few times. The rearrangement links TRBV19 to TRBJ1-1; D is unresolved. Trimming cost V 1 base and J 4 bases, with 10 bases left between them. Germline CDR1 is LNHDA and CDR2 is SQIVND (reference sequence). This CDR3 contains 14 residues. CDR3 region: CASSIGRLGTEAFF. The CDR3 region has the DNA TGTGCCAGTAGTATAGGACGGTTGGGCACTGAAGCTTTCTTT. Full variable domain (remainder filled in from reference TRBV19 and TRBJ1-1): DGGITQSPKYLFRKEGQNVTLSCEQNLNHDAMYWYRQDPGQGLRLIYYSQIVNDFQKGDIAEGYSVSREKKESFPLTVTSAQKNPTAFYLCASSIGRLGTEAFFGQGTRLTVV.

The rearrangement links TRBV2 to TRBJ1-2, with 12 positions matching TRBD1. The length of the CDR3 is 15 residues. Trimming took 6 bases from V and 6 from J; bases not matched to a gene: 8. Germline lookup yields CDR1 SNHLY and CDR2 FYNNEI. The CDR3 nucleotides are TGTGCCAGCAGCCCCTGGGGACAGGGGGCCGATGGCTACACCTTC. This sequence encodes CASSPWGQGADGYTF.

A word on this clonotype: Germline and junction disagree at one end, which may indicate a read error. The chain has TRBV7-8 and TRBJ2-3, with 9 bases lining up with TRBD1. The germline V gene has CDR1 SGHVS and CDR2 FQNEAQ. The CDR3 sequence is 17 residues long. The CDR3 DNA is TGTGCCAGCAGCTTAGGCGGACAGGGGACAATTTCAGATACGCAATATTTT. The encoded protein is CASSLGGQGTISDTQYF.

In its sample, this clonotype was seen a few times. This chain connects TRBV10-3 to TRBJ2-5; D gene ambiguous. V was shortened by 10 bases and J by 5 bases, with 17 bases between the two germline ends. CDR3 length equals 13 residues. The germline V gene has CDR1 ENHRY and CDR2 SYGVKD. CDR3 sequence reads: CATTSAGGETQYF. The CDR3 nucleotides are TGTGCCACCACGTCGGCCGGTGGGGAGACCCAGTACTTC.

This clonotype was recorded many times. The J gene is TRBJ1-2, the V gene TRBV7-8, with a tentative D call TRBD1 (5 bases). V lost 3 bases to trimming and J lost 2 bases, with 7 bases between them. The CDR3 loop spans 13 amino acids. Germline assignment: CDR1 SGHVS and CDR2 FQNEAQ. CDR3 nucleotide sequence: TGTGCCAGCAGCTTGGGGACGAACTATGGCTACACCTTC. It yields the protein CASSLGTNYGYTF.

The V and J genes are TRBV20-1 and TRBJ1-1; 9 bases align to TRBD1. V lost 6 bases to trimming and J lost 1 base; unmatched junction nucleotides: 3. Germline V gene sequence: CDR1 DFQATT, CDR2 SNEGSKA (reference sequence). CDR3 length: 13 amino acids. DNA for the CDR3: TGCAGTGCCCCGGACAGGGGGAACACTGAAGCTTTCTTT. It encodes CSAPDRGNTEAFF.

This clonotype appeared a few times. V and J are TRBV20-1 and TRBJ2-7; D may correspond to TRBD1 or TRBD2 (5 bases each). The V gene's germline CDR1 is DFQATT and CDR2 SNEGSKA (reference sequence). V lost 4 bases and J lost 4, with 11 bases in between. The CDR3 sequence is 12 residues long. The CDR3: CSANLGDYEQYV. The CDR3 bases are TGCAGTGCTAATCTGGGGGATTACGAGCAGTACGTC.

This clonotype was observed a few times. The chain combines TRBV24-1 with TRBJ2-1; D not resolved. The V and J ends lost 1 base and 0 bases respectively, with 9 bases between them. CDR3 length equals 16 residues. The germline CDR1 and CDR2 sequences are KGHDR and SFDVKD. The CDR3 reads CATSDLNPSSYNEQFF. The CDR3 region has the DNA TGTGCCACCAGTGATTTAAATCCAAGCTCCTACAATGAGCAGTTCTTC.

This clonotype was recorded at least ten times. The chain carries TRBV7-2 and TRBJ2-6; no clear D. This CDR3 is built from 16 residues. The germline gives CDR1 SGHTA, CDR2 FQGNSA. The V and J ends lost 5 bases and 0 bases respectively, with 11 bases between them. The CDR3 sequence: CASSRTEISGANVLTF. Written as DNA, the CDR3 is TGTGCCAGCAGCCGGACGGAAATCTCTGGGGCCAACGTCCTGACTTTC.

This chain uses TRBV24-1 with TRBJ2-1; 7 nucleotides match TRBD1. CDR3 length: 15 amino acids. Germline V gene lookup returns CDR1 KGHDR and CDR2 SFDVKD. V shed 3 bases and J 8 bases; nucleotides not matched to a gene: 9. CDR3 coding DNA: TGTGCCACCAGTGATCTCGGGACAGACTATGATGAGCAGTTCTTC. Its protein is CATSDLGTDYDEQFF.

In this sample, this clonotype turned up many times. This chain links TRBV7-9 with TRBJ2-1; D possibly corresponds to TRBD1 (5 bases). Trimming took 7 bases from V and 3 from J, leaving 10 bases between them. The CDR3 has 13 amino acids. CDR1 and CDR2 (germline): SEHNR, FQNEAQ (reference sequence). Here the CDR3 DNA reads TGTGCCAGCAATGAAGGGGTCTACAATGAGCAGTTCTTC. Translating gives CASNEGVYNEQFF.

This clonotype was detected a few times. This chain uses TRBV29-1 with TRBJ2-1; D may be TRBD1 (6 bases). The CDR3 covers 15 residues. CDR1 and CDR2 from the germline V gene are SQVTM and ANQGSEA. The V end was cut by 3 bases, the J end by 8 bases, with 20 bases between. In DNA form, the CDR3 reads TGCAGCGTTGATCGGGGATGGGCAGGGGTCGATGAGCAGTTCTTC. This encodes CSVDRGWAGVDEQFF.

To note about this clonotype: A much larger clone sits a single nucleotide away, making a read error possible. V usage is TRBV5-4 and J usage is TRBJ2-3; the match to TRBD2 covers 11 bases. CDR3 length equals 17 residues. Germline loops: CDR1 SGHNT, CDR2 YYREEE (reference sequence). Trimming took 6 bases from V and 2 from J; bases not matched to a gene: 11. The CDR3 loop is CASNGPTSGEFTDTQYF. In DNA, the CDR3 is TGTGCCAGCAACGGCCCGACTAGCGGGGAATTCACAGATACGCAGTATTTT.

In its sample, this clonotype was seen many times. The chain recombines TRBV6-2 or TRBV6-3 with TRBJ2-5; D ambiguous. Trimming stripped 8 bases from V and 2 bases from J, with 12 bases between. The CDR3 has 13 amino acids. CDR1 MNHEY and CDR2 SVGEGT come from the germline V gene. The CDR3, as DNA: TGTGCCAGCTTGAGATATCTTCAAGAGACCCAGTACTTC. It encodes CASLRYLQETQYF.

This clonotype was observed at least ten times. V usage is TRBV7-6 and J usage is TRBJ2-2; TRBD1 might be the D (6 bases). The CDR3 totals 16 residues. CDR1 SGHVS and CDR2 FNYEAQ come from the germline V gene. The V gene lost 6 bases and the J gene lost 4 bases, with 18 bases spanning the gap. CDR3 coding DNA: TGTGCCAGCAGTTCCAGGGGTCGAGGTTTCACCGGGGAGCTGTTTTTT. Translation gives CASSSRGRGFTGELFF.

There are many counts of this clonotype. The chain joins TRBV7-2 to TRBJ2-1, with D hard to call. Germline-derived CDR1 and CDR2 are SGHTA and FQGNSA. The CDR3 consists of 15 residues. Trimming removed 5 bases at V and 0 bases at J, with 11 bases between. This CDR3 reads CASSPPQNSYNEQFF. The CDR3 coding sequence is TGTGCCAGCAGCCCCCCGCAAAACTCCTACAATGAGCAGTTCTTC.